Reported below is one TCR beta chain. Its antigen is unknown. PCR was performed a second time for 7 to 11 cycles using a sample-barcoded 5' primer and a J-beta primer mix. Using its own MiXCR run on the 5' RACE reads, TCRdb lists one record per CDR3 protein. The sample lists approximately 580,000 distinct CDR3 sequences, 24% occurring once. Trimming shortened V by 3 bases and J by 5 bases, and 24 bases separated the two germline ends. Germline V CDR1 and CDR2: MNHEY, SVGAGI. This CDR3 region has 18 residues. The donors, healthy Caucasians from Russia, were aged 6 to 90. This entry is derived from a study of blood T cells in healthy people across ages. Findings of the study overall: A strong correlation was seen between TCR beta diversity and naive T cell percentage.

These sequences were also reported in another study, on T cells of mothers and their children. That source reports: Several children and their three healthy Caucasian mothers were the donors. Over 8 million TCR beta CDR3 reads were obtained from each mother, and approximately 2.7 million from each child.

The J gene is TRBJ2-3, the V gene TRBV6-5; either TRBD1 or TRBD2 may supply D (6 bases each). Source material: blood. This TCR derives from a boy aged 10-17 years in good health. CDR3 residues: CASSYTNRGRSTQDTQYF. The CDR3 nucleotides read TGTGCCAGCAGTTATACAAATCGGGGGCGCAGCACTCAAGATACGCAGTATTTT.